These T cell receptor beta chains were read from a single sample in a study of control samples from healthy donors and cancer patients. Only in-frame clones appear in the TCRdb table, and some are missing; sequencing was by immunoSEQ multiplex PCR. The table includes about 51,000 clones, around 80% detected once. Sequencing used blood. All receptors come from a man in his sixties or seventies in good health. Each CDR3 is given with its conserved first and last residue. Only part of the rows carry a size: once, few, many, or a class if the clone is expanded.

abundance: .; v_gene: TRBV18; CDR3aa: CASYRDRGQNEQFF
abundance: .; v_gene: TRBV15; CDR3aa: CATSVAGTSTDTQYF
abundance: .; v_gene: TRBV27; CDR3aa: CASSPTTATGEEGQPQHF
abundance: .; v_gene: TRBV3-1/TRBV3-2; CDR3aa: CASSRGLAGGFAYEQYF
abundance: .; v_gene: TRBV7-9; CDR3aa: CASSLGDNTEAFF
abundance: .; v_gene: TRBV29-1; CDR3aa: CSVVDSGEYF
abundance: .; v_gene: TRBV28; CDR3aa: CASKEVNTEAFF
abundance: .; v_gene: TRBV5-5; CDR3aa: CASSPLPGGGTDTQYF
abundance: once; v_gene: TRBV28; CDR3aa: CASSLFVNEQFF
abundance: .; v_gene: TRBV6-5; CDR3aa: CASSFAGTGNTEAFF
abundance: .; v_gene: TRBV7-9; CDR3aa: CASLLSWNEQFF
abundance: .; v_gene: TRBV18; CDR3aa: CASSPGQDTPLHF
abundance: .; v_gene: TRBV29-1; CDR3aa: CSVGRGQGGNTQYF
abundance: .; v_gene: TRBV6-5; CDR3aa: CASSYGTGQPQHF
abundance: .; v_gene: TRBV29-1; CDR3aa: CSVGGPGTIYNEQFF
abundance: .; v_gene: TRBV9; CDR3aa: CASSVESQDYKETQYF
abundance: .; v_gene: TRBV24-1; CDR3aa: CATSETSGRTGELFF
abundance: .; v_gene: TRBV7-2; CDR3aa: CASSLAWRVLSYNEQFF
abundance: .; v_gene: TRBV6-6; CDR3aa: CASSSPSPYEQYF
abundance: .; v_gene: TRBV6-5; CDR3aa: CASSYDAKSYEQYF
abundance: .; v_gene: TRBV18; CDR3aa: CASSPAQNHEQYF
abundance: .; v_gene: TRBV24-1; CDR3aa: CATSDLKGQEDTGELFF
abundance: .; v_gene: TRBV2; CDR3aa: CASRSSGTGGFSGYTF
abundance: medium-sized; v_gene: TRBV19; CDR3aa: CASSIRGETQYF